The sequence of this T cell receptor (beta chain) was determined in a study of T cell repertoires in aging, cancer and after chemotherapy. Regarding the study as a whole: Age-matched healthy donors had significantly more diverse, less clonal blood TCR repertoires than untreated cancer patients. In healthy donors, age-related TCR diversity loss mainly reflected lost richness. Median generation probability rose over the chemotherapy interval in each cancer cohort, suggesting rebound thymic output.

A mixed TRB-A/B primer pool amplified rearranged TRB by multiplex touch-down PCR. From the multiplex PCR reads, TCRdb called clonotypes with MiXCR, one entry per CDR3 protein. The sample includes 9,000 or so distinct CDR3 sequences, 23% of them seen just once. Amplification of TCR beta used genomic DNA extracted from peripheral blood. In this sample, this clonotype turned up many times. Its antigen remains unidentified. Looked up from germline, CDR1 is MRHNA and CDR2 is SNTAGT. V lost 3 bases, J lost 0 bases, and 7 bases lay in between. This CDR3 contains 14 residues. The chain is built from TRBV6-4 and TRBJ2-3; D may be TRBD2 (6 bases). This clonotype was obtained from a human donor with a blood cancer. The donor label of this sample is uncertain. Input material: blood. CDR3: CASSEGGSTDTQYF. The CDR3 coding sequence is TGTGCCAGCAGTGAGGGGGGAAGCACAGATACGCAGTATTTT.